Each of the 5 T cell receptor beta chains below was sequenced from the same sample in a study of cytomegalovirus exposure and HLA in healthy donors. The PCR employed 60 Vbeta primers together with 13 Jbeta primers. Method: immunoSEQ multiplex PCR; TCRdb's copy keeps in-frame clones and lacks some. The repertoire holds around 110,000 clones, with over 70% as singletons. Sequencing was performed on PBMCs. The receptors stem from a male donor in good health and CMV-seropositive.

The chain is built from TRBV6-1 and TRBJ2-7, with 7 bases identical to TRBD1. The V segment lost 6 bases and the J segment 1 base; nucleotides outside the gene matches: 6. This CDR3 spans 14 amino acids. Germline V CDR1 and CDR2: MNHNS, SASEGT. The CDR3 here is CASSDWTGSYEQYF. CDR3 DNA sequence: TGTGCCAGCAGCGACTGGACAGGTTCCTACGAGCAGTACTTC.

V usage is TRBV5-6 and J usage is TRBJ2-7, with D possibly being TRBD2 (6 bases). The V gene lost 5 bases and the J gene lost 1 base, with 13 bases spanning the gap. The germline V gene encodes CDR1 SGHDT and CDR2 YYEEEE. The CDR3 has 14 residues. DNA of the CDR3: TGTGCCAGCAGGCCGGGACTCCTATCCTACGAGCAGTACTTC. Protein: CASRPGLLSYEQYF.

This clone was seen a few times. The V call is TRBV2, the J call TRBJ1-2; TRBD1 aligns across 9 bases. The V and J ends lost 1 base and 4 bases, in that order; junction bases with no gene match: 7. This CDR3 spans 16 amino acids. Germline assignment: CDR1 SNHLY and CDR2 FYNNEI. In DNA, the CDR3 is TGTGCCAGCAGTGAAGGTCGTTGGGGACAGGGCTATGGCTACACCTTC. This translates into CASSEGRWGQGYGYTF.

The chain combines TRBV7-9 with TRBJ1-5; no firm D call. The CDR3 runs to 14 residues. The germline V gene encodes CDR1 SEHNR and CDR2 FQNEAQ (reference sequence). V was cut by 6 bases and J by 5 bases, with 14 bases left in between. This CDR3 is CASSPEYGHQPQHF. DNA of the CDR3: TGTGCCAGCAGTCCCGAGTACGGTCATCAGCCCCAGCATTTT.

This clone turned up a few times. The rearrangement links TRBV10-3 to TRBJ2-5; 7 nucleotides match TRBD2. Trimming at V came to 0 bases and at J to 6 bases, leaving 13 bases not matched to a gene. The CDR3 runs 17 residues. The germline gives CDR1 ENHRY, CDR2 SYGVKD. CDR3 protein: CAISESRRLADTQTQYF. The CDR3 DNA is TGTGCCATCAGTGAGTCTAGGAGACTAGCCGATACACAGACCCAGTACTTC.